One and the same sample provided the 6 T cell receptor beta chains below, sequenced in a study of CD8+ T cells in alopecia areata. RNA was isolated and reverse transcribed to cDNA, the sequencing template. Profiled with immunoSEQ multiplex PCR; TCRdb holds only in-frame clones, not every one. The sample includes 150,000 to 200,000 clones, 50% to 65% of them seen just once. The treatment was: oral pan-JAK inhibitor, 5-10 mg twice daily. This specimen was CD4+ T cells sorted from blood, taken at week 24, from a patient treated with tofacitinib. The receptors stem from a human donor with alopecia areata.

The chain has TRBV2 and TRBJ2-3; D is unresolved. Trimming pared 5 bases from V and 0 bases from J, leaving 18 bases between. The CDR3 loop spans 17 amino acids. The germline gives CDR1 SNHLY, CDR2 FYNNEI. This CDR3 is CASSPLPQRPSTDTQYF. Written as DNA, the CDR3 is TGTGCCAGCAGTCCCCTTCCACAGCGACCTAGCACAGATACGCAGTATTTT. Based on the CDR3 plus reference TRBV2 and TRBJ2-3, the full variable domain is EPEVTQTPSHQVTQMGQEVILRCVPISNHLYFYWYRQILGQKVEFLVSFYNNEISEKSEIFDDQFSVERPDGSNFTLKIRSTKLEDSAMYFCASSPLPQRPSTDTQYFGPGTRLTVL.

This clone was picked up a small number of times. V usage is TRBV19 and J usage is TRBJ2-5; TRBD2 matches 7 bases. Germline lookup yields CDR1 LNHDA and CDR2 SQIVND (reference sequence). This CDR3 comprises 15 residues. The junction had 7 bases not matched to a gene; V was cut back by 4 bases and J by 2 bases. CDR3 region: CASSTTAGFQETQYF. The DNA for the CDR3 is TGTGCCAGTAGTACAACAGCGGGGTTTCAAGAGACCCAGTACTTC.

The chain employs TRBV6-1 and TRBJ1-5; D is unresolved. Germline V gives CDR1 MNHNS, CDR2 SASEGT. V lost 0 bases and J 4 bases, leaving 10 bases between the germline ends. The CDR3 is 15 amino acids. The CDR3 region is CASSEASQPNQPQHF. Written as DNA, the CDR3 is TGTGCCAGCAGTGAAGCGAGCCAGCCTAATCAGCCCCAGCATTTT.

J is TRBJ2-7 and V is TRBV5-1; D assignment may be TRBD1 or TRBD2 (5 bases each). The ends were cut back, 6 bases at V and 4 bases at J, with 17 bases in the middle. From germline, CDR1 is SGHRS and CDR2 YFSETQ. This CDR3 comprises 14 residues. DNA for the CDR3: TGCGCCAGCAACCCGATGCCGGGACCGTACGAGCAGTACTTC. Encoded protein: CASNPMPGPYEQYF.

This clone was counted only a few times. The V call is TRBV18, the J call TRBJ1-5; the match to TRBD1 covers 8 bases. CDR1 KGHSH and CDR2 LQKENI come from the germline V gene. The trim removed 3 bases at V and 5 bases at J, leaving 9 bases unmatched. This CDR3 is 16 amino acids long. The CDR3 region is CASSPQTGAGYQPQHF. The DNA for the CDR3 is TGTGCCAGCTCACCGCAGACAGGGGCTGGTTATCAGCCCCAGCATTTT.

The chain joins TRBV30 to TRBJ1-2; 10 bases align to TRBD1. Germline CDR1 is GTSNPN and CDR2 is SVGIG (reference sequence). The CDR3 covers 12 residues. The junction had 2 bases not matched to a gene; V was cut back by 6 bases and J by 4 bases. DNA for the CDR3: TGTGCCTGCGACAGGGGGCTCTATGGCTACACCTTC. It yields the protein CACDRGLYGYTF. The full variable domain, rest sourced from reference TRBV30 and TRBJ1-2, is SQTIHQWPATLVQPVGSPLSLECTVEGTSNPNLYWYRQAAGRGLQLLFYSVGIGQISSEVPQNLSASRPQDRQFILSSKKLLLSDSGFYLCACDRGLYGYTFGSGTRLTVV.